This T cell receptor (beta chain) originates from a study of T-cell reconstitution after alpha-beta-depleted transplantation in children. This clonotype has ten or more counts. This sample's TCRbeta library carried unique molecular identifier barcodes. Using its own MiXCR run on the PCR reads, TCRdb lists one record per CDR3 protein. Of about 610,000 distinct CDR3 sequences listed, under 12% are singletons. Germline assignment: CDR1 SGHRS and CDR2 YFSETQ. The CDR3 runs 13 residues. Trimming took 0 bases from V and 3 from J, leaving 4 bases between them. The source material was PBMCs from the stem cell graft donor, sampled from the stem cell graft. V is TRBV5-1 and J is TRBJ1-5, with D unresolved. The sequence was obtained from a human donor who donated a stem cell graft to a child with acute myeloid leukemia. CDR3 sequence (DNA): TGCGCCAGCAGCTTGGGAACCAATCAGCCCCAGCATTTT. It translates to CASSLGTNQPQHF. The full variable domain, completed using reference TRBV5-1 and TRBJ1-5, is KAGVTQTPRYLIKTRGQQVTLSCSPISGHRSVSWYQQTPGQGLQFLFEYFSETQRNKGNFPGRFSGRQFSNSRSEMNVSTLELGDSALYLCASSLGTNQPQHFGDGTRLSIL.